One and the same sample provided the 5 T cell receptor beta chains below, sequenced in a study of blood T cell dynamics during melanoma immunotherapy. Assay: immunoSEQ multiplex PCR; the TCRdb copy retains only in-frame clones and omits some. This table holds about 10,000 clones, around 85% found once. Time point given: week 3, after first cycle of checkpoint inhibitor. The source material was blood, sampled from a patient treated with checkpoint blockade. The source is a human donor with melanoma.

The chain carries TRBV5-4 and TRBJ2-2; TRBD1 is a possible D gene (5 bases). The V end was cut by 4 bases, the J end by 3 bases, with 10 bases between. Germline V gives CDR1 SGHNT, CDR2 YYREEE (reference sequence). CDR3 length equals 14 residues. DNA for the CDR3: TGTGCCAGCAGCCCTGACAGCCACACCGGGGAGCTGTTTTTT. Protein product: CASSPDSHTGELFF.

A word on this clone: A junction boundary mismatches the germline segment, possibly from a read error. The chain recombines TRBV5-8 with TRBJ1-2; D uncertain. This CDR3 region has 15 residues. Per the germline V gene, CDR1 is SGHTS and CDR2 is YDEGEE. The CDR3 bases are TGCGCCAGCAGCCAGGTGGCCGGGAGTACCTATGGCTACACCTTC. This sequence encodes CASSQVAGSTYGYTF.

The sample holds one count of this clone. V and J are TRBV7-1 and TRBJ1-2; 7 nucleotides agree with TRBD1. TRBV7-1 is designated an ORF whose function remains uncertain. V shed 4 bases and J 8 bases; nucleotides not matched to a gene: 13. CDR3 length: 15 amino acids. This CDR3 is CASSLVARGLGGYTF. DNA of the CDR3: TGTGCCAGCAGCTTAGTGGCCAGGGGGTTGGGAGGCTACACCTTC.

The chain carries TRBV2 and TRBJ2-2; 7 nucleotides line up with TRBD1. Germline V CDR1 and CDR2: SNHLY, FYNNEI. The CDR3 extends over 14 amino acids. Germline trimming cut 7 bases from V and 0 bases from J; bases unmatched to any gene: 2. CDR3 residues: CASTGTANTGELFF. The CDR3 DNA is TGTGCCAGCACCGGGACAGCGAACACCGGGGAGCTGTTTTTT.

The gene calls are TRBV6-6 and TRBJ2-7, with a possible D match to TRBD1 (6 bases). Germline V gives CDR1 MNHNY, CDR2 SVGAGI (reference sequence). The CDR3 consists of 11 residues. V lost 6 bases and J 3 bases, leaving 6 bases between the germline ends. CDR3 protein: CASRQGYEQYF. For the CDR3, the DNA is TGTGCCAGCAGACAGGGCTACGAGCAGTACTTC.